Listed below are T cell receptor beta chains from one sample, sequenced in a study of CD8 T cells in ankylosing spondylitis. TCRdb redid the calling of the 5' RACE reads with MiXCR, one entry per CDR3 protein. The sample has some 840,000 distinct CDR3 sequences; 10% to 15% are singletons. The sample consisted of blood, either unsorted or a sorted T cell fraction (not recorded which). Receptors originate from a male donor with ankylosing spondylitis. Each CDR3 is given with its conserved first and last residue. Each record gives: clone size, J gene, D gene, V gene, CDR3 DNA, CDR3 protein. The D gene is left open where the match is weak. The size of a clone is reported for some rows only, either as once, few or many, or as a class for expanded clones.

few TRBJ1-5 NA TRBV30 TGTGCCTGGACCCCTCCCTACTTGGGCGGCAATCAGCCCCAGCATTTT CAWTPPYLGGNQPQHF
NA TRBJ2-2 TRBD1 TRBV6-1 TGTGCCAGCATCGGGACAGGGAGCACCGGGGAGCTGTTTTTT CASIGTGSTGELFF
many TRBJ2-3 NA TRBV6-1 TGTGCCAGCAGGTCAAGGGGGGGAGATACGCAGTATTTT CASRSRGGDTQYF
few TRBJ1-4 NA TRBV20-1 TGCAGTGCTAGAGAAGGCTTCAGTACTAGAAAACTGTTTTTT CSAREGFSTRKLFF
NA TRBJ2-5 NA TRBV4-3 TGCGCCAGCAGCCATAGACGGTTCGAGACCCAGTACTTC CASSHRRFETQYF
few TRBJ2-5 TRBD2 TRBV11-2 TGTGCCAGCAGCTCCCGAAGGACTAGCGGGGGGGCCACGGAGACCCAGTACTTC CASSSRRTSGGATETQYF
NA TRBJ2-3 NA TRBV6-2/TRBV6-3 TGTGCCAGCACCCAAAGAGGAGGAGCCCCTTTTGATACGCAGTATTTT CASTQRGGAPFDTQYF
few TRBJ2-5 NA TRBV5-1 TGCGCCAGCAGCCAAGACAGCTTCCAAGAGACCCAGTACTTC CASSQDSFQETQYF
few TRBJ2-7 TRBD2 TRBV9 TGTGCCAGCAGCGTAGGGCGGGAGGGCGGCGAGCAGTACTTC CASSVGREGGEQYF
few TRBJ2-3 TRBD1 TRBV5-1 TGCGCCAGCAGCTTGGGACAGGGGGCCCCCACAGATACGCAGTATTTT CASSLGQGAPTDTQYF
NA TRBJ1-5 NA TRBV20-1 TGCAGTGCTAGAGAGGGCCAGATCGGCGCTCAGCCCCAGCATTTT CSAREGQIGAQPQHF
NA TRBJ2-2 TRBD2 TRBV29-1 TGCAGCGCTAGCAGCGGGATACATCCCACCGGGGAGCTGTTTTTT CSASSGIHPTGELFF
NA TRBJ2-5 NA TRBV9 TGTGCCAGCAGCGTTTTAGCGACCCAAGAGACCCAGTACTTC CASSVLATQETQYF
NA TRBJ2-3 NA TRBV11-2 TGTGCCAGCAGCTTATCGGAAATCACAGATACGCAGTATTTT CASSLSEITDTQYF
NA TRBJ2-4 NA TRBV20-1 TGCAGTGCTAGGGAACGGGTCTTAGCCAAAAACATTCAGTACTTC CSARERVLAKNIQYF
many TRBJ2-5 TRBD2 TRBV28 TGTGCCAGCAGTTTTCGACTAGCGGGAGTTGACTTC CASSFRLAGVDF
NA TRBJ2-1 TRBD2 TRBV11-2 TGTGCCAGCACCGTCGGACTAGCGGGGGGCTACAGCTCCTACAATGAGCAGTTCTTC CASTVGLAGGYSSYNEQFF
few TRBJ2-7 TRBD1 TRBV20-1 TGCAGTGCTAGAGTTGAGGGGGCCAACGAGCAGTACTTC CSARVEGANEQYF
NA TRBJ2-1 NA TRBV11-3 TGTGCCAGCTCGGCAGGACCCTACAATGAGCAGTTCTTC CASSAGPYNEQFF
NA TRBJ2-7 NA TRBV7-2 TGTGCCAGCAGCTTCATGAGACAGGACTACGAGCAGTACTTC CASSFMRQDYEQYF
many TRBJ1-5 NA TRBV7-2 TGTGCCAGCAGCTTAGCCCCGGACAGGCCCCAGCATTTT CASSLAPDRPQHF
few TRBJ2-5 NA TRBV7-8 TGTGCCAGCAGCTTAGCCAGGGAGCGAGAGACCCAGTACTTC CASSLARERETQYF
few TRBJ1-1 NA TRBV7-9 TGTGCCAGCAGGGGCTTGGGGGGCGCGAACACTGAAGCTTTCTTT CASRGLGGANTEAFF
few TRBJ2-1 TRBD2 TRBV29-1 TGCAGCGTTCATAGCGGGAGTTTTGGCAATGAGCAGTTCTTC CSVHSGSFGNEQFF
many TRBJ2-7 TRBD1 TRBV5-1 TGCGCCAGCAGCCGGACAGGGAGGACGCCCTACGAGCAGTACTTC CASSRTGRTPYEQYF
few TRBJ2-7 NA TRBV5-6 TGTGCCAGCACCATACTGGAGTCGACAGGTCCCTACGAGCAGTACTTC CASTILESTGPYEQYF
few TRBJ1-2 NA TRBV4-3 TGCGCCAGCAGCCCGAAGGGTCGGGGGGCGGACTATGGCTACACCTTC CASSPKGRGADYGYTF
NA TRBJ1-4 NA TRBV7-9 TGTGCCAGCAGGACGGGACACCCGAGATCAACTAATGAAAAACTGTTTTTT CASRTGHPRSTNEKLFF
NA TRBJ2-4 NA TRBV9 TGTGCCAGCAGCGGGAGACGGGGAGGAGGTGGGGACATTCAGTACTTC CASSGRRGGGGDIQYF
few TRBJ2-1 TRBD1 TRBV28 TGTGCCAGCAGTTTCCACGACAGGGAGTATGAGCAGTTCTTC CASSFHDREYEQFF
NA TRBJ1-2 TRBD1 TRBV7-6 TGTGCCAGCAGCTTATTTCCCCCCGGGACAGGGGTTTGGTATGGCTACACCTTC CASSLFPPGTGVWYGYTF